This entry lists 19 T cell receptor beta chains sequenced from one sample in a study of Ad26.COV2.S vaccination and SARS-CoV-2 variants. Only in-frame clones appear in the TCRdb table, and some are missing; sequencing was by immunoSEQ multiplex PCR. The top ten clones hold around 6.4% of a sample with around 300,000 clones, 88% of them seen once. Treatment specified: roughly 19 received Ad26.COV2.S at low or high dose, single or two shots; roughly 5 received placebo; per-sample allocation not given. Vaccine and placebo recipients were sampled on day 63 after the first injection. Sequences were derived from peripheral blood, sampled in a trial of Ad26.COV2.S vaccine versus placebo. All receptors derive from a person aged 18-60 years who received the Ad26.COV2.S COVID-19 vaccine or a placebo.

This chain links TRBV2 with TRBJ2-2; 7 nucleotides align to TRBD2. The germline gives CDR1 SNHLY, CDR2 FYNNEI. V gave up 5 bases and J gave up 2 bases; unmatched junction bases: 5. The CDR3 has 15 residues. The CDR3 nucleotides read TGTGCCAGCAGTCAACTAGCGCCTAACACCGGGGAGCTGTTTTTT. Translated, it gives CASSQLAPNTGELFF.

The chain employs TRBV18 and TRBJ1-3; tentatively, D is TRBD1 (6 bases). The CDR3 runs to 17 residues. Looked up from germline, CDR1 is KGHSH and CDR2 is LQKENI. Trimming took off 3 bases at V and 0 bases at J, with 15 bases between the two ends. For the CDR3, the DNA is TGTGCCAGCTCACCCCTTGACAGGCCAAGCTCTGGAAACACCATATATTTT. Its translation: CASSPLDRPSSGNTIYF.

The rearrangement joins TRBV30 to TRBJ2-7; D gene uncertain. The CDR3 spans 12 residues. Germline V gene data show CDR1 as GTSNPN and CDR2 as SVGIG (reference sequence). Trimming took off 5 bases at V and 2 bases at J, with 10 bases between the two ends. The CDR3 sequence: CAWSDGPYEQYF. The DNA of the CDR3 is TGTGCCTGGTCGGACGGACCCTACGAGCAGTACTTC.

Only one count was recorded for this clone. The chain uses TRBV4-1 and TRBJ1-2, with D perhaps TRBD1 (5 bases). The CDR3 runs 15 residues. Germline lookup yields CDR1 MGHRA and CDR2 YSYEKL. V gave up 3 bases and J gave up 4 bases, with 15 bases separating them. CDR3 residues: CASSHGQGVGYGYTF. DNA of the CDR3: TGCGCCAGCAGCCATGGTCAGGGTGTTGGCTATGGCTACACCTTC.

The chain uses TRBV7-3 and TRBJ2-1, with 10 bases that match TRBD1. The CDR3 runs 19 residues. The germline V gene encodes CDR1 SGHTA and CDR2 FQGTGA. V was pared by 5 bases and J by 5 bases, with 18 bases of the junction left unmatched. CDR3 in DNA: TGTGCCAGCAGCAAAATTATGACAGGGGGCTTGGGGAGGAACAATGAGCAGTTCTTC. Residues: CASSKIMTGGLGRNNEQFF.

The chain carries TRBV28 and TRBJ2-7; no firm D call. Germline lookup yields CDR1 MDHEN and CDR2 SYDVKM. The CDR3 covers 16 residues. Between the trimmed V and J ends, which lost 5 bases and 0 bases, there was a span of 17 bases. The CDR3 loop is CASSQLRSWSSYEQYF. Here the CDR3 DNA reads TGTGCCAGCAGTCAACTCAGGAGTTGGAGCTCCTACGAGCAGTACTTC.

The sample holds one count of this clone. The J gene is TRBJ1-4, the V gene TRBV29-1, with D uncertain. This CDR3 has 13 residues. V was clipped by 5 bases and J by 10 bases, with 17 bases between them. Germline-derived CDR1 and CDR2 are SQVTM and ANQGSEA. This CDR3 reads CSVRLDWEGKLFF. CDR3 in DNA: TGCAGCGTTCGCCTAGACTGGGAGGGAAAACTGTTTTTT. The entire variable domain, with the rest obtained from reference TRBV29-1 and TRBJ1-4, is as follows: SAVISQKPSRDICQRGTSLTIQCQVDSQVTMMFWYRQQPGQSLTLIATANQGSEATYESGFVIDKFPISRPNLTFSTLTVSNMSPEDSSIYLCSVRLDWEGKLFFGSGTQLSVL.

The chain couples TRBV6-2 or TRBV6-3 to TRBJ2-1, with 7 positions matching TRBD2. CDR3 length: 13 amino acids. J lost 3 bases, V lost 4 bases, and 0 bases had no gene match. The germline V gene has CDR1 MNHEY and CDR2 SVGEGT. The CDR3 loop is CASSWTSYNEQFF. CDR3 DNA: TGTGCCAGCAGTTGGACTAGCTACAATGAGCAGTTCTTC.

This chain connects TRBV4-1 to TRBJ2-1, with 10 bases matching TRBD1. The CDR3 is 18 amino acids. Germline V gene sequence: CDR1 MGHRA, CDR2 YSYEKL. The ends lost 2 bases at V and 0 bases at J; junction bases unmatched: 7. The CDR3 DNA follows: TGCGCCAGCAGCCAACTACCGGGACAGGGGACCTCCTACAATGAGCAGTTCTTC. Translating it yields CASSQLPGQGTSYNEQFF.

The chain employs TRBV18 and TRBJ2-5; D gene unclear. The germline V and J ends were trimmed by 0 bases and 4 bases, with 6 bases remaining between them. CDR1 and CDR2 from the germline V gene are KGHSH and LQKENI. The CDR3 runs to 13 residues. CDR3: CASSPPVRETQYF. The CDR3 nucleotides read TGTGCCAGCTCACCACCGGTTCGAGAGACCCAGTACTTC.

The V call is TRBV2, the J call TRBJ1-5; D is perhaps TRBD1 (6 bases). This CDR3 has 15 residues. The ends were cut back, 1 base at V and 3 bases at J, with 10 bases in the middle. The V gene's germline CDR1 is SNHLY and CDR2 FYNNEI. CDR3 bases: TGTGCCAGCAGTGAAGAATGGACAGACAATCAGCCCCAGCATTTT. This encodes CASSEEWTDNQPQHF.

CDR3 residues: CASRETASYEQYF. The CDR3 region has the DNA TGTGCCAGCAGAGAGACAGCCTCCTACGAGCAGTACTTC. The V and J genes are TRBV6-5 and TRBJ2-7; perhaps TRBD1 as D (5 bases). The CDR3 has 13 amino acids. The ends were cut back, 6 bases at V and 0 bases at J, with 9 bases in the middle. Germline values: CDR1 MNHEY, CDR2 SVGAGI.

The chain has TRBV5-6 and TRBJ2-2; D is unclear. The CDR3 runs 13 residues. CDR1 SGHDT and CDR2 YYEEEE come from the germline V gene. Trimming pared 1 base from V and 1 base from J, leaving 2 bases between. Here the CDR3 DNA reads TGTGCCAGCAGCTTGTTGAACACCGGGGAGCTGTTTTTT. It yields the protein CASSLLNTGELFF.

V and J are TRBV30 and TRBJ2-1; 12 nucleotides line up with TRBD2. CDR1 GTSNPN and CDR2 SVGIG come from the germline V gene (reference sequence). The V gene end was trimmed by 8 bases and the J gene end by 8 bases; junction bases not matched to a gene: 16. This CDR3 is 16 amino acids long. The CDR3 nucleotides are TGTGCCCTCCGGGTTGTAGGGACTAGCGGGTTCTATGAGCAGTTCTTC. Amino acids: CALRVVGTSGFYEQFF.

The chain uses TRBV5-1 and TRBJ2-1; possibly TRBD2 for D (6 bases). Germline V gene sequence: CDR1 SGHRS, CDR2 YFSETQ. Trimming cost V 5 bases and J 0 bases, with 15 bases left between them. The CDR3 spans 16 residues. The CDR3 region has the DNA TGCGCCAGCAGGTCGTTAGCGGCAAGCTCCTACAATGAGCAGTTCTTC. Amino acids: CASRSLAASSYNEQFF.

This clone was seen a few times. The chain joins TRBV7-2 to TRBJ1-2; D gene unclear. The germline gives CDR1 SGHTA, CDR2 FQGNSA. The CDR3 sequence is 14 residues long. V was shortened by 4 bases and J by 0 bases, with 9 bases between the two germline ends. This chain's CDR3 is CASSSPGANYGYTF. Written as DNA, the CDR3 is TGTGCCAGCAGCTCCCCGGGTGCTAACTATGGCTACACCTTC.

The chain has TRBV4-3 and TRBJ1-3; D is unclear. The CDR3 covers 17 residues. Between the trimmed V and J ends, which lost 2 bases and 0 bases, there was a span of 14 bases. Germline values: CDR1 LGHNA, CDR2 YSLEER. The CDR3 here is CASSQSRADLSGNTIYF. CDR3 sequence (DNA): TGCGCCAGCAGCCAAAGTAGGGCGGATCTCTCTGGAAACACCATATATTTT.

V is TRBV7-2 and J is TRBJ2-7, with D perhaps assigned TRBD1 or TRBD2 (6 bases each). The V gene lost 5 bases and the J gene lost 3 bases, with 14 bases spanning the gap. In germline, CDR1 is SGHTA, CDR2 FQGNSA. This CDR3 is 14 amino acids long. CDR3 in DNA: TGTGCCAGCAGCCCCGGTGGGGGGCTCTACGAGCAGTACTTC. This codes for CASSPGGGLYEQYF.

V usage is TRBV7-2 and J usage is TRBJ2-3; D uncertain. The ends were cut back, 1 base at V and 0 bases at J, with 5 bases in the middle. This CDR3 is built from 14 residues. CDR1 is SGHTA and CDR2 is FQGNSA in the germline V gene. The CDR3 coding sequence is TGTGCCAGCAGCTTAGGGCTCAGCACAGATACGCAGTATTTT. Translated: CASSLGLSTDTQYF.